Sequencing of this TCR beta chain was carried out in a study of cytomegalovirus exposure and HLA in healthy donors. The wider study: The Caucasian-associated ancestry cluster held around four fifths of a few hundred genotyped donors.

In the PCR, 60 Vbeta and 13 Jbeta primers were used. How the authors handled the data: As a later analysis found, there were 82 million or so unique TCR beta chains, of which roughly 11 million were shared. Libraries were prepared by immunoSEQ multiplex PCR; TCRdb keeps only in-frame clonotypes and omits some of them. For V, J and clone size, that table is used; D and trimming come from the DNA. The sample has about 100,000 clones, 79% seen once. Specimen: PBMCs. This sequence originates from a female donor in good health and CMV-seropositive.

The CDR3 sequence is CASSQGRDRDSYEQYF. Written as DNA, the CDR3 is TGTGCCAGCAGCCAAGGAAGGGACAGGGACTCCTACGAGCAGTACTTC. The chain combines TRBV27 with TRBJ2-7, with 9 bases identical to TRBD1. The germline gives CDR1 MNHEY, CDR2 SMNVEV (reference sequence). The V segment lost 6 bases and the J segment 0 bases; nucleotides outside the gene matches: 9. The CDR3 covers 16 residues.